The clone carrying this T cell receptor beta chain was detected only a few times. Treatment noted: around 19 received Ad26.COV2.S at low or high dose, single or two shots; about five received placebo; per-sample allocation not given. Samples came from day 63 after the first vaccine or placebo injection. This record comes from a study of Ad26.COV2.S vaccination and SARS-CoV-2 variants. There are 11 residues in the CDR3. The ends were cut back, 4 bases at V and 3 bases at J, with 6 bases in the middle. Germline V gives CDR1 SQVTM, CDR2 ANQGSEA. Using immunoSEQ multiplex PCR, the repertoire was profiled, and TCRdb retains in-frame clones only, with some absent. There are a few hundred thousand clones in the sample; almost 90% occur only once, and roughly 6% lies in the top ten.

The sequencing here drew on peripheral blood, taken in a trial of Ad26.COV2.S vaccine versus placebo. The receptor's source is a person aged 18-65 years who received the Ad26.COV2.S COVID-19 vaccine or a placebo. The chain combines TRBV29-1 with TRBJ1-1; D call uncertain. CDR3 nucleotide sequence: TGCAGCGTTGTAGAATACACTGAAGCTTTCTTT. It encodes CSVVEYTEAFF.